This passage covers 32 T cell receptor beta chains from one sample sequenced in a study of T cell repertoires in cytomegalovirus infection. In TCRdb, the reads were re-called with MiXCR into one record per CDR3 protein. This sample carries 350,000 to 500,000 distinct CDR3 sequences, approximately 33% of them seen once, and the ten largest clones take roughly 13%. Sequenced material: PBMCs. Receptors were obtained from a human donor in good health (CMV status not recorded). Some clones in this sample may be carry-over from other donors' samples.

V and J are TRBV6-6 and TRBJ1-1, with D hard to call. Germline V CDR1 and CDR2: MNHNY, SVGAGI (reference sequence). V was clipped by 6 bases and J by 11 bases, with 25 bases between them. This CDR3 has 15 amino acids. DNA for the CDR3: TGTGCCAGCAGCCCTCAACCGCAGCTAAAGGAAGAGGCTTTCTTT. It yields the protein CASSPQPQLKEEAFF.

The chain combines TRBV7-7 with TRBJ2-5; either TRBD1 or TRBD2 may supply D (5 bases each). CDR3 length: 15 amino acids. Trimming cost V 5 bases and J 0 bases, with 13 bases left between them. Germline V gene sequence: CDR1 SSHAT, CDR2 FNYEAQ (reference sequence). The CDR3 region is CASSPTRGNQETQYF. The CDR3 DNA reads TGTGCCAGCAGCCCCACACGGGGCAACCAAGAGACCCAGTACTTC.

To note about this clonotype: A clone one base away is much larger, so this may be a read error. The chain has TRBV7-2 and TRBJ2-6, with D unclear. The V end was cut by 4 bases, the J end by 0 bases, with 4 bases between. This CDR3 has 14 residues. Germline V gives CDR1 SGHTA, CDR2 FQGNSA. As DNA, the CDR3 is TGTGCCAGCAGCTCCTGCTCTGGGGCCAACGTCCTGACTTTC. It yields the protein CASSSCSGANVLTF.

This clonotype came up a few times. The V call is TRBV27, the J call TRBJ1-3; D gene unclear. Deletions cut 5 bases from V and 0 bases from J, with 8 bases between. The CDR3 spans 14 residues. CDR1 and CDR2 (germline): MNHEY, SMNVEV (reference sequence). The CDR3 nucleotides read TGTGCCAGCAGTGGACGGGACTCTGGAAACACCATATATTTT. Translating gives CASSGRDSGNTIYF.

Concerning this clonotype: This CDR3 fails to terminate in the conserved phenylalanine or tryptophan, so it likely reflects a read error. The chain has TRBV6-6 and TRBJ2-1; 11 nucleotides agree with TRBD2. CDR3 length equals 13 residues. Germline values: CDR1 MNHNY, CDR2 SVGAGI (reference sequence). J gave up 6 bases and V 8 bases, and 3 bases lay outside the gene matches. DNA for the CDR3: TGTGCCAGCGATAGCGGGGGGGCCAATGAGCAGTTCTTA. It yields the protein CASDSGGANEQFL.

V is TRBV24-1 and J is TRBJ1-2; no reliable D call. Trimming took off 1 base at V and 5 bases at J, with 4 bases between the two ends. Germline CDR1 KGHDR, CDR2 SFDVKD. The CDR3 runs to 12 residues. CDR3 sequence: CATSDFEYGYTF. The DNA for the CDR3 is TGTGCCACCAGTGATTTCGAGTATGGCTACACCTTC.

This sequence joins TRBV28 and TRBJ2-7; no clear D gene. The CDR3 is made up of 15 amino acids. Germline CDR1 MDHEN, CDR2 SYDVKM. Trimming took 7 bases from V and 5 from J, leaving 21 bases between them. The CDR3 loop is CASTNPSPGRHEQYF. CDR3 DNA: TGTGCCAGCACCAATCCCTCGCCGGGCAGGCACGAGCAGTACTTC.

With respect to this clonotype: A much larger clonotype is one base distant, so this may be a read error. A read error is likely, as this CDR3 ends without the conserved phenylalanine or tryptophan. The rearrangement uses TRBV7-2 and TRBJ2-1; D gene unclear. The CDR3 has 11 residues. Looked up from germline, CDR1 is SGHTA and CDR2 is FQGNSA. V was clipped by 5 bases and J by 8 bases, with 7 bases between them. Written as DNA, the CDR3 is TGTGCCAGCAGCCCAAACGATGAGCAGTTCTTA. Translated, it gives CASSPNDEQFL.

CDR3 coding DNA: TGCGCCAGCAGACCTATAGGGGGAGGGAATCAGCCCCAGCATTTT. It is translated as CASRPIGGGNQPQHF. The chain links TRBV4-1 to TRBJ1-5, with D possibly matching TRBD1 (6 bases). V was clipped by 6 bases and J by 4 bases, with 16 bases between them. The CDR3 is made up of 15 amino acids. The germline V gene has CDR1 MGHRA and CDR2 YSYEKL.

There are many counts of this clonotype. The rearrangement uses TRBV7-2 and TRBJ1-1; D remains ambiguous. V was cut by 6 bases and J by 0 bases, with 14 bases left in between. CDR3 length equals 15 residues. Germline CDR1 SGHTA, CDR2 FQGNSA. CDR3 sequence: CASRGITVMNTEAFF. DNA of the CDR3: TGTGCCAGCAGGGGGATTACTGTCATGAACACTGAAGCTTTCTTT.

Concerning this clonotype: At one of its ends the junction is not consistent with the germline gene, which may arise from a read error. The chain combines TRBV27 with TRBJ1-1; no clear D gene. The germline V gene encodes CDR1 MNHEY and CDR2 SMNVEV (reference sequence). CDR3 length: 16 amino acids. In nucleotides, the CDR3 is TGTGCCCGCAGTTCGGACTATTTGAGGCTGAACACTGAAGCTTTCTTT. It specifies CARSSDYLRLNTEAFF.

This rearrangement joins TRBV6-2 or TRBV6-3 to TRBJ2-1, with TRBD2 matching 14 bases. Trimming took 11 bases from V and 15 from J; bases not matched to a gene: 12. This CDR3 has 13 amino acids. Per the germline V gene, CDR1 is MNHEY and CDR2 is SVGEGT. The CDR3 nucleotides are TGTGCCCGCATCGGACTAGCGGGGGGCAGTCCGTTCTTC. This encodes CARIGLAGGSPFF.

The rearrangement uses TRBV4-3 and TRBJ2-1, with 14 bases fitting TRBD2. Germline lookup yields CDR1 LGHNA and CDR2 YSLEER. The CDR3 extends over 21 amino acids. V was pared by 0 bases and J by 2 bases, with 12 bases of the junction left unmatched. This chain's CDR3 is CASSQDTPTSGGANTYNEQFF. Here the CDR3 DNA reads TGCGCCAGCAGCCAAGATACCCCGACTAGCGGGGGGGCCAACACCTACAATGAGCAGTTCTTC.

The chain couples TRBV2 to TRBJ2-3, with 10 bases matching TRBD1. The CDR3 length is 18 residues. Trimming at V came to 3 bases and at J to 1 base, leaving 10 bases not matched to a gene. Germline V lookup: CDR1 SNHLY, CDR2 FYNNEI. The CDR3 loop is CASSDGQGVPLRTDTQYF. In nucleotides, the CDR3 is TGTGCCAGCAGTGATGGACAGGGGGTCCCCCTTCGCACAGATACGCAGTATTTT.

The CDR3 region has the DNA TGTGCCAGCAGAACGGGTCTGGGGTGGTACGAGCAGTACTTC. Translated: CASRTGLGWYEQYF. The chain uses TRBV6-1 and TRBJ2-7; D is unresolved. Germline-derived CDR1 and CDR2 are MNHNS and SASEGT. Deletions cut 6 bases from V and 4 bases from J, with 16 bases between. The CDR3 spans 14 residues.

In its sample, this clonotype was seen many times. This sequence joins TRBV7-6 and TRBJ2-2; tentatively, D is TRBD2 (7 bases). There are 13 residues in the CDR3. CDR1 and CDR2 (germline): SGHVS, FNYEAQ. V shed 4 bases and J shed 6 bases, with 9 bases lying between them. In DNA, the CDR3 is TGTGCCAGCAGCTCCGGGGGGCCCGGGGAGCTGTTTTTT. Translated, it gives CASSSGGPGELFF.

The gene calls are TRBV15 and TRBJ1-2, with unresolved D. The CDR3 is made up of 13 amino acids. V dropped 0 bases and J dropped 7 bases, with 9 bases sitting between them. The germline V gene encodes CDR1 LNHNV and CDR2 YYDKDF (reference sequence). CDR3 DNA: TGTGCCACCAGCAGAGATCCGGGAGCTGGCTACACCTTC. Translated, it gives CATSRDPGAGYTF. The full variable domain, rest sourced from reference TRBV15 and TRBJ1-2, is DAMVIQNPRYQVTQFGKPVTLSCSQTLNHNVMYWYQQKSSQAPKLLFHYYDKDFNNEADTPDNFQSRRPNTSFCFLDIRSPGLGDTAMYLCATSRDPGAGYTFGSGTRLTVV.

The chain recombines TRBV7-9 with TRBJ1-4; D call uncertain. Trimming stripped 1 base from V and 3 bases from J, with 6 bases between. The germline CDR1 and CDR2 sequences are SEHNR and FQNEAQ (reference sequence). There are 14 residues in the CDR3. The CDR3 nucleotides are TGTGCCAGCAGCTTAGGACCGCCTAATGAAAAACTGTTTTTT. This encodes CASSLGPPNEKLFF.

The chain has TRBV28 and TRBJ2-5, with 9 bases fitting TRBD2. The CDR3 covers 16 residues. Trimming cost V 7 bases and J 5 bases; bases outside gene matches: 14. The germline CDR1 and CDR2 sequences are MDHEN and SYDVKM. The CDR3 protein is CASIEWSASGEETQYF. The CDR3 DNA reads TGTGCCAGCATTGAATGGAGTGCTAGCGGGGAGGAGACCCAGTACTTC.

The chain links TRBV25-1 to TRBJ1-1; D not resolved. Germline V gene sequence: CDR1 MGHDK, CDR2 SYGVNS. V was pared by 4 bases and J by 6 bases, with 12 bases between. The CDR3 runs 13 residues. CDR3: CASSGKFGAEAFF. The CDR3 DNA is TGTGCCAGCAGTGGAAAGTTCGGGGCTGAAGCTTTCTTT. The full variable domain, in which reference TRBV25-1 and TRBJ1-1 provide the parts outside the CDR3, is EADIYQTPRYLVIGTGKKITLECSQTMGHDKMYWYQQDPGMELHLIHYSYGVNSTEKGDLSSESTVSRIRTEHFPLTLESARPSHTSQYLCASSGKFGAEAFFGQGTRLTVV.

This clonotype was detected only a few times. This chain connects TRBV4-2 to TRBJ1-6; D is undetermined. Trimming removed 1 base from V and 7 bases from J, with 14 bases in between. The CDR3 runs to 16 residues. The germline V gene has CDR1 LGHNA and CDR2 YNFKEQ. CDR3 loop: CASSQGGQQSNSPLHF. CDR3 DNA: TGTGCCAGCAGCCAAGGCGGTCAACAGTCAAATTCACCCCTCCACTTT.

V usage is TRBV12-3 or TRBV12-4 and J usage is TRBJ2-4; either TRBD1 or TRBD2 may fit D (6 bases each). The CDR3 extends over 15 amino acids. Trimming removed 2 bases at V and 2 bases at J, with 10 bases between. The CDR3 reads CASSLWGATKNIQYF. DNA for the CDR3: TGTGCCAGCAGTTTATGGGGGGCGACCAAAAACATTCAGTACTTC.

V usage is TRBV14 and J usage is TRBJ1-1, with D possibly TRBD1 on 6 matching bases. Germline V gives CDR1 SGHDN, CDR2 FVKESK. This CDR3 region has 14 residues. Trimming pared 0 bases from V and 8 bases from J, leaving 13 bases between. The CDR3 DNA reads TGTGCCAGCAGCCAAGATAGGTGGGGGGGCGAAGCTTTCTTT. Protein product: CASSQDRWGGEAFF.

The V and J genes are TRBV6-2 or TRBV6-3 and TRBJ2-1; 7 nucleotides line up with TRBD2. The CDR3 sequence is 15 residues long. Per the germline V gene, CDR1 is MNHEY and CDR2 is SVGEGT. J was trimmed by 5 bases and V by 6 bases; bases with no gene match: 10. The CDR3 DNA sequence: TGTGCCAGCAGAGTGATTGGACTAGGAGACAATGAGCAGTTCTTC. Its translation is CASRVIGLGDNEQFF.

The chain combines TRBV19 with TRBJ2-2; no clear D. There are 13 residues in the CDR3. CDR1 and CDR2 (germline): LNHDA, SQIVND (reference sequence). The V end lost 7 bases, the J end lost 2 bases, and 8 bases lay between the germline ends. The CDR3 spells CASKGQNTGELFF. The CDR3 coding sequence is TGTGCCAGTAAAGGGCAAAACACCGGGGAGCTGTTTTTT.

To note about this clonotype: A much bigger clone sits one base away, suggesting this may be a read error. The chain uses TRBV7-6 and TRBJ2-3; TRBD2 matches 8 bases. The germline gives CDR1 SGHVS, CDR2 FNYEAQ. Germline trimming cut 4 bases from V and 5 bases from J; bases unmatched to any gene: 14. The CDR3 loop spans 17 amino acids. The CDR3, as DNA: TGTGCCAGCAGCTCAGGGTCCCGGGGGGGGCGTGGAGATACGCAGTATTTT. Protein product: CASSSGSRGGRGDTQYF.

As for this clonotype: Compared with germline, one end of the junction differs, possibly owing to a read error. The chain carries TRBV7-2 and TRBJ2-3; 13 nucleotides match TRBD2. CDR1 SGHTA and CDR2 FQGNSA come from the germline V gene. The CDR3 is made up of 16 amino acids. CDR3 loop: CASSVTGTSGTDTQSF. The CDR3, as DNA: TGTGCCAGCAGCGTTACCGGGACTAGCGGGACAGATACGCAGTCTTTT.

This clonotype was found a few times. As DNA, the CDR3 is TGTGCCAGCAGCTTGTCCAACTTAGAGACCCAGTACTTC. Its translation: CASSLSNLETQYF. The chain carries TRBV5-6 and TRBJ2-5, with D uncertain. Germline loops: CDR1 SGHDT, CDR2 YYEEEE. The V end was cut by 1 base, the J end by 4 bases, with 8 bases between. This CDR3 spans 13 amino acids.

To note about this clonotype: The conserved phenylalanine or tryptophan is not found at the CDR3 terminus, so this likely reflects a read error. V is TRBV15 and J is TRBJ2-5, with 7 bases matching TRBD1. V dropped 3 bases and J dropped 4; count of bases not matched to a gene: 5. In germline, CDR1 is LNHNV, CDR2 YYDKDF (reference sequence). The CDR3 is 14 amino acids. The DNA for the CDR3 is TGTGCCACCAGCAGCAACCGGGACAGAGAGACCCAGTACTTA. It yields the protein CATSSNRDRETQYL.

This clonotype was counted between two and nine times. This is likely a read error, given that the CDR3 carries no conserved phenylalanine or tryptophan at its end. No DNA is shown, since the ends of the CDR3 on it are uncertain; the CDR3 is the one TCRdb lists. CDR3: CASSSWLDGYPC. The chain is built from TRBV7-2 and TRBJ1-2. The CDR3 has 12 residues if both end residues are counted. The germline V gene encodes CDR1 SGHTA and CDR2 FQGNSA.

The chain links TRBV27 to TRBJ2-7; 7 bases agree with TRBD1. The V gene's germline CDR1 is MNHEY and CDR2 SMNVEV (reference sequence). The V gene end was trimmed by 4 bases and the J gene end by 0 bases; junction bases not matched to a gene: 6. This CDR3 is built from 15 residues. This chain's CDR3 is CASSSWDRSSYEQYF. CDR3 nucleotide sequence: TGTGCCAGCAGTTCCTGGGACAGATCCTCCTACGAGCAGTACTTC.

In this sample, this clonotype turned up many times. The chain couples TRBV6-5 to TRBJ2-1; the match to TRBD2 covers 9 bases. This CDR3 region has 15 residues. Per germline, CDR1 MNHEY and CDR2 SVGAGI. The V and J ends lost 8 bases and 0 bases, in that order; junction bases with no gene match: 5. The CDR3 DNA sequence: TGTGCCAGCCGAGCGGGGGGTAGCTCCTACAATGAGCAGTTCTTC. Amino acid sequence: CASRAGGSSYNEQFF.